Detailed here is one TCR beta chain. This sample stems from a study of blood T cell repertoires in COVID-19. At the level of the study: PBMCs, B-cell-depleted T cells, or T cells provided the cDNA or gDNA that made up the material.

The CDR3 runs 15 residues. In germline, CDR1 is GTSNPN, CDR2 SVGIG (reference sequence). Trimming removed 0 bases from V and 0 bases from J, with 9 bases in between. Recruited during active infection, patients (from Seattle) were subsequently followed longitudinally. Original handling: The authors estimated nucleated cell counts from reference gene primer amplification. Measured with immunoSEQ multiplex PCR; TCRdb has only the in-frame clones, and not every one. The D gene and trimming were derived from the DNA, and the V and J assignments and clone size from that table. The profile shows 85,000 to 100,000 clones, approximately 88% of them singletons.

This sequence joins TRBV30 and TRBJ2-4, with D unclear. Sequencing used peripheral blood. The clonotype comes from a woman aged 55-69 years with COVID-19, enrolled during active disease. The CDR3 spells CAWSVPGIAKNIQYF. CDR3 nucleotide sequence: TGTGCCTGGAGTGTACCAGGCATAGCCAAAAACATTCAGTACTTC.